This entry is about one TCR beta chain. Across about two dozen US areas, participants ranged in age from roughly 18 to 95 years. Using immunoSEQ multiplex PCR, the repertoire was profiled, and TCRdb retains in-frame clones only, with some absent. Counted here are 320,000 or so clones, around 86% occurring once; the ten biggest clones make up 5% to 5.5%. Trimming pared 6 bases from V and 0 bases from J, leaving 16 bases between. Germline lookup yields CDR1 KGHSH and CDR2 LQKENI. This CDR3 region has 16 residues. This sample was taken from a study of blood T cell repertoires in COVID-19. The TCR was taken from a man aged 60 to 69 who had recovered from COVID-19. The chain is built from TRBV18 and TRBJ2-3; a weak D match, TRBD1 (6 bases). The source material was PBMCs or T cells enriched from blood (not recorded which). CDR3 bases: TGTGCCAGCTCCCCTTTGGGGGCCACTAGCACAGATACGCAGTATTTT. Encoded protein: CASSPLGATSTDTQYF.